The next 19 T cell receptor beta chains were all read from a single sample in a study of cytomegalovirus exposure and HLA in healthy donors. With 60 Vbeta and 13 Jbeta primers, the PCR was carried out. Libraries were prepared by immunoSEQ multiplex PCR; TCRdb keeps only in-frame clonotypes and omits some of them. Of some 130,000 clones in the sample, 80% are singletons; the top ten hold around 5%. The sample taken for sequencing was PBMCs. These receptors all come from a young man in good health.

The V gene is TRBV28, the J gene TRBJ2-7; 8 bases are a match to TRBD2. The V gene's germline CDR1 is MDHEN and CDR2 SYDVKM. The V segment lost 3 bases and the J segment 0 bases; nucleotides outside the gene matches: 7. The CDR3 totals 16 residues. CDR3 loop: CASSFSLAGRSYEQYF. For the CDR3, the DNA is TGTGCCAGCAGTTTCTCCTTAGCGGGACGCTCCTACGAGCAGTACTTC.

The J gene is TRBJ1-1, the V gene TRBV11-2; D is undetermined. The V end lost 6 bases, the J end lost 2 bases, and 13 bases lay between the germline ends. CDR3 length: 14 residues. CDR1 is SGHAT and CDR2 is FQNNGV in the germline V gene. Written as DNA, the CDR3 is TGTGCCAGCAGGCGGGCACAATCCAACACTGAAGCTTTCTTT. Translating it yields CASRRAQSNTEAFF.

The rearrangement uses TRBV13 and TRBJ2-1, with TRBD1 identical over 10 bases. This CDR3 comprises 16 residues. V shed 1 base, J shed 3 bases, and the junction held 3 bases outside the gene matches. CDR1 and CDR2 (germline): PRHDT, FYEKMQ (reference sequence). The CDR3 here is CASSLDGDRGYNEQFF. The CDR3 DNA is TGTGCCAGCAGCTTAGATGGGGACAGGGGCTACAATGAGCAGTTCTTC.

The chain combines TRBV7-2 with TRBJ2-5; TRBD1 agrees at 7 bases. With the DNA end fitting TRBJ2-7 better, the J assignment may be wrong. CDR1 is SGHTA and CDR2 is FQGNSA in the germline V gene. This CDR3 region has 16 residues. CDR3: CASSLGKGRGTYEQYF. The CDR3 region has the DNA TGTGCCAGCAGCTTGGGTAAAGGCAGGGGGACCTACGAGCAGTACTTC.

This chain links TRBV5-1 with TRBJ1-2; perhaps TRBD1 as D (6 bases). This CDR3 is built from 12 residues. V was cut by 6 bases and J by 6 bases, with 12 bases left in between. Looked up from germline, CDR1 is SGHRS and CDR2 is YFSETQ. The CDR3 here is CASKTGANGYTF. The CDR3, as DNA: TGCGCCAGCAAGACAGGTGCCAATGGCTACACCTTC. Combining the CDR3 with reference TRBV5-1 and TRBJ1-2 gives the whole variable domain KAGVTQTPRYLIKTRGQQVTLSCSPISGHRSVSWYQQTPGQGLQFLFEYFSETQRNKGNFPGRFSGRQFSNSRSEMNVSTLELGDSALYLCASKTGANGYTFGSGTRLTVV.

The chain joins TRBV27 to TRBJ2-7, with TRBD1 identical over 7 bases. The CDR3 spans 16 residues. Germline values: CDR1 MNHEY, CDR2 SMNVEV (reference sequence). V shed 5 bases and J 5 bases; nucleotides not matched to a gene: 15. CDR3 in amino acids: CASSPTRDRGLDEQYF. The CDR3 DNA sequence: TGTGCCAGCAGTCCCACAAGGGATAGGGGGCTAGACGAGCAGTACTTC.

The chain combines TRBV7-2 with TRBJ2-7; possibly TRBD1 for D (6 bases). The CDR3 length is 15 residues. Trimming stripped 2 bases from V and 2 bases from J, with 13 bases between. Per the germline V gene, CDR1 is SGHTA and CDR2 is FQGNSA. CDR3 DNA sequence: TGTGCCAGCAGCTTAACCACACAGGGACCCTACGAGCAGTACTTC. This translates into CASSLTTQGPYEQYF.

This chain joins TRBV7-9 and TRBJ2-3; TRBD2 aligns across 10 bases. Trimming removed 2 bases from V and 8 bases from J; junction bases left unmatched: 13. The V gene's germline CDR1 is SEHNR and CDR2 FQNEAQ (reference sequence). The CDR3 totals 17 residues. This CDR3 reads CASSLRASGSLRSTQYF. The CDR3 DNA follows: TGTGCCAGCAGCTTAAGGGCTAGCGGGAGCCTGAGGTCTACGCAGTATTTT. The variable domain in full, with the rest retrieved from reference TRBV7-9 and TRBJ2-3, is DTGVSQNPRHKITKRGQNVTFRCDPISEHNRLYWYRQTLGQGPEFLTYFQNEAQLEKSRLLSDRFSAERPKGSFSTLEIQRTEQGDSAMYLCASSLRASGSLRSTQYFGPGTRLTVL.

CDR3 coding DNA: TGTGCCACGGCTCCCGGGACAGCCGCCTACAATGAGCAGTTCTTC. Translation gives CATAPGTAAYNEQFF. The chain carries TRBV25-1 and TRBJ2-1; the match to TRBD1 covers 7 bases. Looked up from germline, CDR1 is MGHDK and CDR2 is SYGVNS. The CDR3 is made up of 15 amino acids. Unmatched junction bases numbered 11, after V lost 10 bases and J lost 2 bases.

The chain joins TRBV2 to TRBJ1-1; no definite D call. Germline values: CDR1 SNHLY, CDR2 FYNNEI. The CDR3 length is 13 residues. The germline V and J ends were trimmed by 4 bases and 1 base, with 7 bases remaining between them. The CDR3 bases are TGTGCCAGCAGTGCGGAGGGGAACACTGAAGCTTTCTTT. Its translation is CASSAEGNTEAFF.

The chain links TRBV10-2 to TRBJ1-2, with D possibly being TRBD1 (6 bases). The germline CDR1 and CDR2 sequences are WSHSY and SAAADI. Trimming left V 4 bases short and J 3 bases short, with 15 bases between. This CDR3 contains 15 residues. CDR3 DNA sequence: TGCGCCAGCAGTGGGCCGGGGGGGCCATACTATGGCTACACCTTC. Protein sequence: CASSGPGGPYYGYTF.

The chain couples TRBV27 to TRBJ1-5, with D hard to call. Between the trimmed V and J ends, which lost 4 bases and 2 bases, there was a span of 9 bases. The CDR3 runs to 14 residues. CDR1 MNHEY and CDR2 SMNVEV come from the germline V gene (reference sequence). The CDR3 sequence: CASSSGSGNQPQHF. CDR3 DNA sequence: TGTGCCAGCAGTTCGGGATCAGGCAATCAGCCCCAGCATTTT.

The rearrangement joins TRBV11-2 to TRBJ2-5, with 9 positions matching TRBD2. CDR1 and CDR2 from the germline V gene are SGHAT and FQNNGV. The V gene end was trimmed by 6 bases and the J gene end by 5 bases; junction bases not matched to a gene: 4. The CDR3 has 13 residues. The CDR3 region is CASSSSGIETQYF. The CDR3 region has the DNA TGTGCCAGCAGTTCTAGCGGGATTGAGACCCAGTACTTC.

The V gene is TRBV30, the J gene TRBJ1-5; 7 bases agree with TRBD1. Trimming took 2 bases from V and 5 from J; bases not matched to a gene: 6. The CDR3 consists of 14 residues. Looked up from germline, CDR1 is GTSNPN and CDR2 is SVGIG (reference sequence). In DNA, the CDR3 is TGTGCCTGGAGTCTTCGACAGGGACATCAGCCCCAGCATTTT. It specifies CAWSLRQGHQPQHF.

The chain combines TRBV27 with TRBJ2-5, with 8 bases aligning to TRBD1. This CDR3 region has 18 residues. J gave up 5 bases and V 6 bases, and 20 bases lay outside the gene matches. Germline V gives CDR1 MNHEY, CDR2 SMNVEV (reference sequence). CDR3 coding DNA: TGTGCCAGCAGACCGAAGGGGGCTTCGACAGGGGTAGGGGAGACCCAGTACTTC. Its translation is CASRPKGASTGVGETQYF.

This chain connects TRBV10-3 to TRBJ2-7; the match to TRBD2 covers 7 bases. Germline V lookup: CDR1 ENHRY, CDR2 SYGVKD. The CDR3 loop spans 17 amino acids. The V and J ends lost 4 bases and 6 bases, in that order; junction bases with no gene match: 18. DNA for the CDR3: TGTGCCATCAGTGTGGCTGTCGGGGGGTATGGAGGCGGCGAGCAGTACTTC. This sequence encodes CAISVAVGGYGGGEQYF.

This clone has just a few counts. J is TRBJ1-1 and V is TRBV6-4, with D unresolved. The germline V and J ends were trimmed by 1 base and 8 bases, with 8 bases remaining between them. This CDR3 has 12 amino acids. From germline, CDR1 is MRHNA and CDR2 SNTAGT. The CDR3 reads CASSDWGGEAFF. The CDR3 region has the DNA TGTGCCAGCAGTGACTGGGGAGGCGAAGCTTTCTTT.

The chain carries TRBV29-1 and TRBJ2-1, with 13 bases aligning to TRBD2. The junction had 4 bases not matched to a gene; V was cut back by 5 bases and J by 9 bases. The CDR3 runs 13 residues. The germline gives CDR1 SQVTM, CDR2 ANQGSEA. CDR3 sequence reads: CSVRGLAGSEQFF. The CDR3 bases are TGCAGCGTTCGGGGACTAGCGGGGAGTGAGCAGTTCTTC.

This chain uses TRBV27 with TRBJ1-5; D is ambiguous. Deletions cut 2 bases from V and 0 bases from J, with 8 bases between. The germline V gene encodes CDR1 MNHEY and CDR2 SMNVEV (reference sequence). This CDR3 region has 15 residues. The CDR3 here is CASSLMDYSNQPQHF. CDR3 nucleotides: TGTGCCAGCAGTTTAATGGACTATAGCAATCAGCCCCAGCATTTT.